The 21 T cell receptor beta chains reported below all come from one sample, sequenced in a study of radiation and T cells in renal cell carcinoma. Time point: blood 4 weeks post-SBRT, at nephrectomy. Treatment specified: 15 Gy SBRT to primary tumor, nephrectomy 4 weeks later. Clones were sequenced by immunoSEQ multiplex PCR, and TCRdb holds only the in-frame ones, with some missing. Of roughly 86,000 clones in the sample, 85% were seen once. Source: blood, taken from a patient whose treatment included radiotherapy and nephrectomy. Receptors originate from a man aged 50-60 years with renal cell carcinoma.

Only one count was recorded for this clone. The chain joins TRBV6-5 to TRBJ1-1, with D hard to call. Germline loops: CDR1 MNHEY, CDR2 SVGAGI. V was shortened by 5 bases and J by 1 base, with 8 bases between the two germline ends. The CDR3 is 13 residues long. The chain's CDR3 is CASSSLGNTEAFF. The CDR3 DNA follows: TGTGCCAGCAGTAGTCTGGGGAACACTGAAGCTTTCTTT.

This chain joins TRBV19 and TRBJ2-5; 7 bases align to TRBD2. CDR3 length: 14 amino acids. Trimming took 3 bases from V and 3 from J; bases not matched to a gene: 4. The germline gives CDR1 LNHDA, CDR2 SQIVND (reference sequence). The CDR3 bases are TGTGCCAGTAGTATGCTAGCGGATAAAGAGACCCAGTACTTC. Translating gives CASSMLADKETQYF.

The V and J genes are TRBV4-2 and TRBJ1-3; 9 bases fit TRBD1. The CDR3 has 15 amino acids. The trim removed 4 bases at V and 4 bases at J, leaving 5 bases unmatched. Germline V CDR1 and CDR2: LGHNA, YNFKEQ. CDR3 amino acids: CASSPGTGPGNTIYF. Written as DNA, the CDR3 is TGTGCCAGCAGCCCGGGGACAGGGCCGGGAAACACCATATATTTT.

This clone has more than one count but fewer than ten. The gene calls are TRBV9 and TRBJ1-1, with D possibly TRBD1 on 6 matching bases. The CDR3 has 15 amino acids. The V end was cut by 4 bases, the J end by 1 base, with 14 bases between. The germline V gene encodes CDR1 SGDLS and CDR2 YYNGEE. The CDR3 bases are TGTGCCAGCAGCCCACGGGGGCTATCGAACACTGAAGCTTTCTTT. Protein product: CASSPRGLSNTEAFF.

CDR3 DNA sequence: TGCGCCAGCAGCTGGGGGACAGTTAACACCGGGGAGCTGTTTTTT. Amino acid sequence: CASSWGTVNTGELFF. The V gene is TRBV5-1, the J gene TRBJ2-2; TRBD1 aligns across 7 bases. From germline, CDR1 is SGHRS and CDR2 YFSETQ. The CDR3 is 15 residues long. Germline trimming cut 3 bases from V and 2 bases from J; bases unmatched to any gene: 4.

The CDR3 is CASSIIEGLHGYTF. The CDR3 region has the DNA TGTGCCAGTAGTATTATAGAGGGTTTACATGGCTACACCTTC. This chain links TRBV19 with TRBJ1-2; D is unresolved. The CDR3 spans 14 residues. Germline CDR1 reads LNHDA; CDR2 reads SQIVND (reference sequence). V was shortened by 3 bases and J by 6 bases, with 14 bases between the two germline ends. The full variable domain, with the rest looked up from reference TRBV19 and TRBJ1-2, is DGGITQSPKYLFRKEGQNVTLSCEQNLNHDAMYWYRQDPGQGLRLIYYSQIVNDFQKGDIAEGYSVSREKKESFPLTVTSAQKNPTAFYLCASSIIEGLHGYTFGSGTRLTVV.

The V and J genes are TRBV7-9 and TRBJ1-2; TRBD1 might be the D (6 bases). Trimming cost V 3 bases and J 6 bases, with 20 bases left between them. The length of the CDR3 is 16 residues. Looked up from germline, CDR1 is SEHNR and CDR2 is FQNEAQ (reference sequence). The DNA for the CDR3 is TGTGCCAGCAGCTTCCTTTGGGACATCACGCTACATGGCTACACCTTC. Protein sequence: CASSFLWDITLHGYTF.

CDR3 in amino acids: CASSSRGQGYNEQFF. Here the CDR3 DNA reads TGTGCCAGCAGTAGTAGGGGACAGGGCTATAATGAGCAGTTCTTC. This chain connects TRBV6-1 to TRBJ2-1; 9 bases are a match to TRBD1. Per germline, CDR1 MNHNS and CDR2 SASEGT. V dropped 5 bases and J dropped 7; count of bases not matched to a gene: 9. The CDR3 loop spans 15 amino acids.

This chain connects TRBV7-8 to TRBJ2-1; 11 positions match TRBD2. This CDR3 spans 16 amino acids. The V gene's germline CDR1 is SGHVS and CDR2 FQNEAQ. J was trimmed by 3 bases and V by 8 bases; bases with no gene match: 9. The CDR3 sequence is CASENTGTSGYNEQFF. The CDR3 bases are TGTGCCAGCGAAAACACCGGGACTAGCGGCTACAATGAGCAGTTCTTC.

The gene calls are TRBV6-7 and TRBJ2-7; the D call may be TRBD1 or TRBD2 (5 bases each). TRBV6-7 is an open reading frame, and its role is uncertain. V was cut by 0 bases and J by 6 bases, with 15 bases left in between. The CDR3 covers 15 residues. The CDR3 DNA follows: TGTGCCAGCAGTTACTCCGGGACCCACAATTGCGAGCAGTACTTC. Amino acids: CASSYSGTHNCEQYF.

The CDR3 is CASSSVAQAYEQYF. The CDR3 nucleotides read TGTGCCAGCAGCTCAGTAGCACAGGCCTACGAGCAGTACTTC. This chain uses TRBV6-5 with TRBJ2-7, with a possible D match to TRBD1 (5 bases). Trimming took off 6 bases at V and 2 bases at J, with 14 bases between the two ends. This CDR3 comprises 14 residues. Germline CDR1 is MNHEY and CDR2 is SVGAGI.

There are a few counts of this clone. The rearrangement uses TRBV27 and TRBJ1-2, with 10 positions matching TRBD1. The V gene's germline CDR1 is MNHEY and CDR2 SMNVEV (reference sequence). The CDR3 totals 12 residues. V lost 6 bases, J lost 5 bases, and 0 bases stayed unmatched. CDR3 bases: TGTGCCAGCAGGGGACAGGGGTATGGCTACACCTTC. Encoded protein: CASRGQGYGYTF.

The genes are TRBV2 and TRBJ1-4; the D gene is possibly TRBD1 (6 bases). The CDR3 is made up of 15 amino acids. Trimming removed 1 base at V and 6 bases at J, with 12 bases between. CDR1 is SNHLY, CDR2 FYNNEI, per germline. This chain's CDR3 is CASSEDRGADEKLFF. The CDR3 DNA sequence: TGTGCCAGCAGTGAAGATCGGGGGGCGGATGAAAAACTGTTTTTT.

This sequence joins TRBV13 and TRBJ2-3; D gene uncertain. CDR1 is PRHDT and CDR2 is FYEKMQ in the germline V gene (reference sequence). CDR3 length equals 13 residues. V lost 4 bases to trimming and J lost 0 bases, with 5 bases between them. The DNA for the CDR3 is TGTGCCAGCAGCTCATCTAGCACAGATACGCAGTATTTT. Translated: CASSSSSTDTQYF.

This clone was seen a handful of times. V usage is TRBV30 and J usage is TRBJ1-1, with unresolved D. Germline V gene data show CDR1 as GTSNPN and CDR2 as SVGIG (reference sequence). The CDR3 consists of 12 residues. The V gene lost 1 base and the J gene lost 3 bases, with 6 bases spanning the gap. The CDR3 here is CAWSGGYTEAFF. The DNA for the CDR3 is TGTGCCTGGAGTGGGGGATACACTGAAGCTTTCTTT.

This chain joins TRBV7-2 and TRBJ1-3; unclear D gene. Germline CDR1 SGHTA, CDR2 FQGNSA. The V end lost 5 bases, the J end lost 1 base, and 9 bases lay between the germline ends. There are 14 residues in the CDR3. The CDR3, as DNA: TGTGCCAGCAGCCCATTCATGTCTGGAAACACCATATATTTT. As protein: CASSPFMSGNTIYF.

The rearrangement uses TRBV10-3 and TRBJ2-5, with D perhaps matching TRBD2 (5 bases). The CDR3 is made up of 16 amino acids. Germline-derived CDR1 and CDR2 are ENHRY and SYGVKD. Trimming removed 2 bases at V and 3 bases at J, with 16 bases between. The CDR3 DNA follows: TGTGCCATCAGTGAGACATTATTGGAGAGGGAAGAGACCCAGTACTTC. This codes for CAISETLLEREETQYF.

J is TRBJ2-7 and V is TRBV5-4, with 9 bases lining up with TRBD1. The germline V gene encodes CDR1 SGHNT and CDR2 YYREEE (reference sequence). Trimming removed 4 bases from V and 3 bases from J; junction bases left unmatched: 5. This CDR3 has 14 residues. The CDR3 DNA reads TGTGCCAGCAGCAAGACAGGGGGGGTCTACGAGCAGTACTTC. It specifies CASSKTGGVYEQYF.

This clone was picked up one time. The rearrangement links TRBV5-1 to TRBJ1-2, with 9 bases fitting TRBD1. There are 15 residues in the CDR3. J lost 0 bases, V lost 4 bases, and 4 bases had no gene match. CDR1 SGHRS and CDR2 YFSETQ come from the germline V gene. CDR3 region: CASSPGDRANYGYTF. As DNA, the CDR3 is TGCGCCAGCAGCCCGGGGGACAGGGCTAACTATGGCTACACCTTC.

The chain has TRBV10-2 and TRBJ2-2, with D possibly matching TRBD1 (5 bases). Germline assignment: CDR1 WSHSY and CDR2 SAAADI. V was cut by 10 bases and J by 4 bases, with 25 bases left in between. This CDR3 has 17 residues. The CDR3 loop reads CATQRRYQGSVTGELFF. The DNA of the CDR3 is TGCGCCACCCAGCGCCGGTATCAGGGATCGGTCACCGGGGAGCTGTTTTTT.

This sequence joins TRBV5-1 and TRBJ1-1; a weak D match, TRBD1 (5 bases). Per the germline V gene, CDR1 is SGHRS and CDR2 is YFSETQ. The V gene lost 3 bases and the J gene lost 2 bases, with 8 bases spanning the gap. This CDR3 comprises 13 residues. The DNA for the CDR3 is TGCGCCAGCAGCTCGACAGACAACACTGAAGCTTTCTTT. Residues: CASSSTDNTEAFF.